Listed here is a single T cell receptor (beta chain). This record belongs to a study of T cells expressing NK-cell markers. About the research overall: Serological testing identified most of the eight sequenced donors as HCMV-seropositive and one as seronegative.

The CDR3 is made up of 14 amino acids. TCRdb re-called the 5' RACE reads, yielding one record per CDR3 amino acid sequence without DNA. The sample includes around 180,000 distinct CDR3 sequences. The sequenced sample consisted of blood T cells: a sorted CD56 or NKG2C T cell subset, CD4+ or CD8+ T cells, or bulk PBMC T cells (not recorded which). The TCR sequence derives from a man aged 18-69 years in good health. This chain links TRBV12-3 or TRBV12-4 with TRBJ2-7; with no DNA, the TCRdb D assignment of TRBD2 cannot be verified. The CDR3: CASKIAGGVNEQYF.